The rows below give T cell receptor beta chains drawn from one sample of a study of cytomegalovirus exposure and HLA in healthy donors. Method: immunoSEQ multiplex PCR; TCRdb's copy keeps in-frame clones and lacks some. Of about 180,000 clones in the sample, approximately 80% were seen once. Sequenced: PBMCs. The origin of the receptors is a woman aged 45-59 years in good health and CMV-seronegative. CDR3s include the opening cysteine and the closing phenylalanine or tryptophan. D genes are given only for firm matches. Rows give clone size only sometimes, using once, few, many, or a class for an expanded clone.

clone_size j_call d_call v_call cdr3_aa cdr3_nt
. TRBJ2-1 . TRBV11-2 CASSPRSEDYHEQFF TGTGCCAGCAGCCCGAGATCGGAGGACTACCATGAGCAGTTCTTC
. TRBJ1-1 . TRBV14 CASSPIDWNTEAFF TGTGCCAGCAGCCCGATAGATTGGAACACTGAAGCTTTCTTT
. TRBJ1-1 TRBD1 TRBV5-1 CASSLFPTGMVDTEAFF TGCGCCAGCAGCTTGTTCCCGACAGGGATGGTTGACACTGAAGCTTTCTTT
. TRBJ1-4 . TRBV7-3 CASSLNTNEKLFF TGTGCCAGCAGCTTAAACACAAATGAAAAACTGTTTTTT
. TRBJ2-2 . TRBV9 CASSVSGGGELFF TGTGCCAGCAGCGTATCGGGTGGCGGGGAGCTGTTTTTT
. TRBJ1-4 . TRBV6-5 CASSRQGRGNEKLFF TGTGCCAGCAGTCGCCAGGGTCGGGGGAATGAAAAACTGTTTTTT
. TRBJ2-7 TRBD2 TRBV11-1 CASSLGTSGSFYEQYF TGTGCCAGCAGCTTAGGAACTAGCGGGAGTTTCTACGAGCAGTACTTC
. TRBJ1-2 . TRBV5-4 CASSGGEAGRYYGYTF TGTGCCAGCAGCGGGGGGGAAGCGGGACGGTACTATGGCTACACCTTC
. TRBJ2-5 TRBD2 TRBV27 CASNPRAGGGETQYF TGTGCCAGCAATCCCAGGGCGGGAGGTGGAGAGACCCAGTACTTC
. TRBJ2-2 TRBD2 TRBV28 CASSMGLAGGNTGELFF TGTGCCAGCAGCATGGGACTAGCGGGAGGTAACACCGGGGAGCTGTTTTTT
few TRBJ1-1 . TRBV7-8 CASSLRRGSGSEAFF TGTGCCAGCAGCTTAAGGCGGGGGAGCGGCTCTGAAGCTTTCTTT
few TRBJ2-1 . TRBV5-1 CASSAGGVSYNEQFF TGCGCCAGCAGCGCTGGAGGGGTTTCCTACAATGAGCAGTTCTTC
. TRBJ2-3 . TRBV29-1 CSVTPLRGTDTQYF TGCAGCGTTACCCCTCTCCGGGGGACAGATACGCAGTATTTT
. TRBJ1-4 . TRBV5-1 CASSTGAQGGRSEKLFF TGCGCCAGCAGCACAGGTGCACAGGGCGGTAGGAGCGAAAAACTGTTTTTT
. TRBJ2-2 TRBD2 TRBV7-9 CASSLSLGRGGRTGELFF TGTGCCAGCAGCTTATCATTAGGGCGGGGGGGTCGAACCGGGGAGCTGTTTTTT
. TRBJ2-7 . TRBV28 CASTSTTYEQYF TGTGCCAGCACGAGTACCACCTACGAGCAGTACTTC
. TRBJ2-7 . TRBV5-1 CASSRGLEPYEQYF TGCGCCAGCAGCAGAGGCCTAGAACCCTACGAGCAGTACTTC
once TRBJ2-7 TRBD2 TRBV7-2 CASSISGVSYEQYF TGTGCCAGCAGTATAAGCGGGGTCTCCTACGAGCAGTACTTC
. TRBJ1-1 . TRBV6-4 CASSGEENTEAFF TGTGCCAGCAGCGGAGAAGAGAACACTGAAGCTTTCTTT
. TRBJ1-5 TRBD1 TRBV2 CASSELTGGMFSNQPQHF TGTGCCAGCAGTGAATTGACAGGGGGCATGTTTAGCAATCAGCCCCAGCATTTT
. TRBJ2-7 TRBD2 TRBV15 CATSSRGVTYEQYF TGTGCCACCAGCAGCCGGGGGGTAACCTACGAGCAGTACTTC
. TRBJ1-5 . TRBV28 CASSPVHYSNQPQHF TGTGCCAGCAGTCCAGTTCACTATAGCAATCAGCCCCAGCATTTT
. TRBJ1-4 . TRBV20-1 CSAPWGELFF TGCAGTGCCCCCTGGGGCGAACTGTTTTTT
. TRBJ2-3 TRBD1 TRBV4-2 CASSHYSGQSTSTDTQYF TGTGCCAGCAGCCACTACTCGGGACAGTCAACTAGCACAGATACGCAGTATTTT
. TRBJ2-1 TRBD2 TRBV29-1 CSVGSIAGGLNEQFF TGCAGCGTTGGCTCGATAGCGGGAGGGCTCAATGAGCAGTTCTTC
. TRBJ2-7 . TRBV6-5 CASSYRVGIYEQYF TGTGCCAGCAGTTACCGGGTCGGGATCTACGAGCAGTACTTC
. TRBJ2-7 . TRBV28 CASTQGVVGYEQYF TGTGCCAGCACCCAAGGGGTAGTCGGTTACGAGCAGTACTTC
. TRBJ1-1 . TRBV6-6 CASIIGTPVTEAFF TGTGCCAGCATTATAGGGACACCCGTGACTGAAGCTTTCTTT
. TRBJ2-7 TRBD2 TRBV6-1 CASSAPSGRFYEQYF TGTGCCAGCAGTGCCCCTAGCGGGAGATTCTACGAGCAGTACTTC
. TRBJ1-2 . TRBV6-4 CARPGGSETNYGYTF TGTGCCAGACCAGGTGGGAGCGAAACCAACTATGGCTACACCTTC
few TRBJ1-1 . TRBV28 CASSFIPAAGGAFF TGTGCCAGCAGTTTTATCCCAGCAGCCGGGGGAGCTTTCTTT
. TRBJ2-3 TRBD2 TRBV10-3 CAISGRRTSGTDTQYF TGTGCCATCAGTGGGAGGCGGACTAGCGGCACAGATACGCAGTATTTT
. TRBJ2-1 TRBD2 TRBV6-5 CASSRLTSGNEQFF TGTGCCAGCAGCCGCCTGACTAGCGGAAATGAGCAGTTCTTC
. TRBJ2-1 TRBD2 TRBV5-4 CASSLSGSPGNEQFF TGTGCCAGCAGCTTAAGCGGGAGCCCCGGGAATGAGCAGTTCTTC
. TRBJ2-3 . TRBV20-1 CSASRGDTQYF TGCAGTGCTAGCAGGGGAGATACGCAGTATTTT
. TRBJ1-2 . TRBV27 CASSPNEGSWGYTF TGTGCCAGCAGTCCGAACGAGGGAAGCTGGGGCTACACCTTC
. TRBJ2-3 TRBD1 TRBV5-1 CASSLGTGGATDTQYF TGCGCCAGCAGCTTGGGGACAGGGGGCGCGACAGATACGCAGTATTTT
. TRBJ1-2 TRBD1 TRBV7-8 CASSPRLGGGQGAYYGYTF TGTGCCAGCAGCCCGAGGCTAGGGGGCGGACAGGGGGCGTACTATGGCTACACCTTC
. TRBJ2-3 . TRBV2 CASSEGQTSTDTQYF TGTGCCAGCAGTGAAGGACAGACAAGCACAGATACGCAGTATTTT
once TRBJ1-4 . TRBV10-3 CAISRQPNEKLFF TGTGCCATCAGTAGACAGCCTAATGAAAAACTGTTTTTT
few TRBJ1-5 TRBD1 TRBV28 CASKPDRAGNQPQHF TGTGCCAGCAAACCGGACAGGGCGGGCAATCAGCCCCAGCATTTT
once TRBJ2-7 . TRBV11-2 CASSLFRSYEQYF TGTGCCAGCAGCTTATTCAGATCCTACGAGCAGTACTTC
. TRBJ2-1 . TRBV18 CASSPPFSNEQFF TGTGCCAGCTCACCACCCTTTTCCAATGAGCAGTTCTTC
. TRBJ2-3 TRBD2 TRBV5-1 CASKLAGTSTDTQYF TGCGCCAGCAAACTAGCGGGGACTAGCACAGATACGCAGTATTTT
. TRBJ2-7 . TRBV6-6 CASKAGLGPFYEQYF TGTGCCAGCAAAGCAGGGTTGGGGCCTTTCTACGAGCAGTACTTC
. TRBJ1-3 TRBD1 TRBV19 CASSPRDSGSGNTIYF TGTGCCAGTAGTCCTCGGGACAGTGGCTCTGGAAACACCATATATTTT
. TRBJ2-5 . TRBV2 CASTYRDIVQETQYF TGTGCCAGCACCTACCGGGACATCGTCCAAGAGACCCAGTACTTC
. TRBJ2-5 TRBD1 TRBV19 CASPRGRRETQYF TGTGCCAGTCCCAGGGGGCGCCGGGAGACCCAGTACTTC
. TRBJ1-2 TRBD1 TRBV27 CASSIRTGGTNGYTF TGTGCCAGCAGTATCAGGACAGGGGGCACTAATGGCTACACCTTC
. TRBJ2-1 TRBD2 TRBV5-1 CASNMGTSGTLSSYNEQFF TGCGCCAGCAACATGGGAACTAGCGGGACCCTAAGCTCCTACAATGAGCAGTTCTTC
. TRBJ1-5 . TRBV6-4 CASSKYSNQPQHF TGTGCCAGCAGTAAATATAGCAATCAGCCCCAGCATTTT
few TRBJ2-1 . TRBV4-1 CASSQLRYNEQFF TGCGCCAGCAGCCAGCTCAGGTACAATGAGCAGTTCTTC
. TRBJ1-1 . TRBV19 CASSTSVQNTEAFF TGTGCCAGTAGCACCTCGGTCCAGAACACTGAAGCTTTCTTT
. TRBJ2-1 . TRBV7-8 CASSSRPLFGSSYNEQFF TGTGCCAGCAGCTCTAGACCTCTCTTCGGGAGCTCCTACAATGAGCAGTTCTTC
. TRBJ2-1 . TRBV7-3 CASSPSSYNEQFF TGTGCCAGCAGCCCGTCCTCCTACAATGAGCAGTTCTTC
once TRBJ2-7 TRBD2 TRBV15 CATSRESGGEQYF TGTGCCACCAGCAGAGAATCGGGGGGCGAGCAGTACTTC
. TRBJ2-3 TRBD2 TRBV4-2 CASSQASGGTDTQYF TGTGCCAGCAGCCAAGCTAGCGGGGGCACAGATACGCAGTATTTT
. TRBJ2-3 TRBD2 TRBV5-1 CASSPQSSGRINTQYF TGCGCCAGCAGCCCCCAGTCTAGCGGGAGGATAAATACGCAGTATTTT